The 24 T cell receptor beta chains below all came from one sample that was sequenced in a study of T cell changes during pregnancy in multiple sclerosis. Clones were sequenced by immunoSEQ multiplex PCR, and TCRdb holds only the in-frame ones, with some missing. In the table there are 80,000 to 100,000 clones, roughly 91% of which are singletons. This material consisted of peripheral blood, taken after pregnancy. These TCRs come from a female donor in good health, enrolled as a control in a pregnancy study.

The chain combines TRBV9 with TRBJ2-1, with D uncertain. The length of the CDR3 is 15 residues. The V gene lost 3 bases and the J gene lost 2 bases, with 12 bases spanning the gap. Germline CDR1 is SGDLS and CDR2 is YYNGEE. CDR3 nucleotides: TGTGCCAGCAGCGCCAGTTCGGGTACCTACAATGAGCAGTTCTTC. It codes for CASSASSGTYNEQFF.

The V call is TRBV7-3, the J call TRBJ2-3; 12 bases line up with TRBD2. V was pared by 5 bases and J by 4 bases, with 4 bases of the junction left unmatched. This CDR3 is 15 amino acids long. Per the germline V gene, CDR1 is SGHTA and CDR2 is FQGTGA. The CDR3 protein is CASSPSGGASDTQYF. Here the CDR3 DNA reads TGTGCCAGCAGCCCTAGCGGGGGGGCCTCAGATACGCAGTATTTT. The variable domain in full, with the rest retrieved from reference TRBV7-3 and TRBJ2-3, is GAGVSQTPSNKVTEKGKYVELRCDPISGHTALYWYRQSLGQGPEFLIYFQGTGAADDSGLPNDRFFAVRPEGSVSTLKIQRTERGDSAVYLCASSPSGGASDTQYFGPGTRLTVL.

V is TRBV7-3 and J is TRBJ1-1, with D possibly matching TRBD1 (5 bases). CDR1 is SGHTA and CDR2 is FQGTGA in the germline V gene. This CDR3 region has 13 residues. V was pared by 4 bases and J by 1 base, with 7 bases between. The DNA for the CDR3 is TGTGCCAGCAGCTCTGGACAGAACACTGAAGCTTTCTTT. This encodes CASSSGQNTEAFF.

This clone was observed a few times. This sequence joins TRBV19 and TRBJ1-6, with D tentatively TRBD1 (5 bases). The CDR3 length is 13 residues. The V and J ends lost 6 bases and 10 bases respectively, with 13 bases between them. Germline values: CDR1 LNHDA, CDR2 SQIVND (reference sequence). CDR3 loop: CASRGLRWSPLHF. The CDR3 nucleotides are TGTGCCAGTAGGGGGCTCCGATGGTCACCCCTCCACTTT.

The rearrangement joins TRBV28 to TRBJ1-2, with D uncertain. Between the trimmed V and J ends, which lost 2 bases and 6 bases, there was a span of 7 bases. The CDR3 extends over 12 amino acids. Germline values: CDR1 MDHEN, CDR2 SYDVKM. The CDR3 coding sequence is TGTGCCAGCAGTTTAGAGGTGGATGGCTACACCTTC. Translated: CASSLEVDGYTF.

The chain recombines TRBV19 with TRBJ1-2, with a possible D match to TRBD1 (6 bases). V was cut by 5 bases and J by 4 bases, with 17 bases left in between. The CDR3 extends over 15 amino acids. Per the germline V gene, CDR1 is LNHDA and CDR2 is SQIVND (reference sequence). The CDR3 sequence: CASSPSQGLGYGYTF. Here the CDR3 DNA reads TGTGCCAGTAGTCCCTCCCAGGGGCTCGGCTATGGCTACACCTTC.

The count of this clone is one. The chain employs TRBV5-1 and TRBJ2-2; 8 nucleotides align to TRBD2. This CDR3 contains 14 residues. J was trimmed by 6 bases and V by 5 bases; bases with no gene match: 6. Per germline, CDR1 SGHRS and CDR2 YFSETQ. CDR3 residues: CASSSAGGSGELFF. The CDR3 bases are TGCGCCAGCAGTTCTGCGGGGGGTTCCGGGGAGCTGTTTTTT.

In this sample, this clone turned up once. V gene TRBV7-2 combines with J gene TRBJ2-7; possible D gene TRBD1, 5 bases. This CDR3 has 13 amino acids. CDR1 is SGHTA, CDR2 FQGNSA, per germline. The V gene lost 5 bases and the J gene lost 0 bases, with 8 bases spanning the gap. DNA of the CDR3: TGTGCCAGCAGCCATGGGGCCTCCTACGAGCAGTACTTC. It encodes CASSHGASYEQYF.

The rearrangement uses TRBV11-3 and TRBJ2-7, with 8 bases that match TRBD1. The CDR3 totals 15 residues. Germline-derived CDR1 and CDR2 are SGHNT and YENEEA. The ends lost 5 bases at V and 3 bases at J; junction bases unmatched: 9. The CDR3 here is CASSPPGGDDYEQYF. CDR3 nucleotide sequence: TGTGCCAGCAGCCCGCCAGGGGGCGACGACTACGAGCAGTACTTC.

The V gene is TRBV4-3, the J gene TRBJ2-6; D is unclear. V lost 6 bases to trimming and J lost 4 bases, with 13 bases between them. The CDR3 loop spans 15 amino acids. CDR1 and CDR2 from the germline V gene are LGHNA and YSLEER. In DNA form, the CDR3 reads TGCGCCAGCAGACCAGACTCCTCGGGGGCCAACGTCCTGACTTTC. Translating gives CASRPDSSGANVLTF.

The CDR3 DNA is TGCGCCAGCAGCCAAGATCACGCGGGAATGACCCTCACTGAGCAGTTCTTC. As protein: CASSQDHAGMTLTEQFF. This chain connects TRBV4-3 to TRBJ2-1; perhaps TRBD2 as D (6 bases). Deletions cut 0 bases from V and 9 bases from J, with 21 bases between. The CDR3 runs 17 residues. The germline CDR1 and CDR2 sequences are LGHNA and YSLEER.

The gene calls are TRBV19 and TRBJ1-5, with D possibly matching TRBD1 (6 bases). CDR3 length equals 14 residues. V gave up 5 bases and J gave up 1 base, with 9 bases separating them. Germline values: CDR1 LNHDA, CDR2 SQIVND (reference sequence). The DNA of the CDR3 is TGTGCCAGTAGTGATCAGGGGAGCAATCAGCCCCAGCATTTT. Its protein is CASSDQGSNQPQHF. Combining the CDR3 with reference TRBV19 and TRBJ1-5 gives the whole variable domain DGGITQSPKYLFRKEGQNVTLSCEQNLNHDAMYWYRQDPGQGLRLIYYSQIVNDFQKGDIAEGYSVSREKKESFPLTVTSAQKNPTAFYLCASSDQGSNQPQHFGDGTRLSIL.

This clone was picked up a small number of times. This chain links TRBV4-1 with TRBJ1-1; no clear D gene. With 5 bases removed from V and 4 bases from J, the gap between germline ends came to 14 bases. The CDR3 runs 14 residues. Germline V gene sequence: CDR1 MGHRA, CDR2 YSYEKL. The DNA for the CDR3 is TGCGCCAGCAGCGAGTTTCTGGGCCCCACTGAAGCTTTCTTT. Protein sequence: CASSEFLGPTEAFF.

This clone came up once. This sequence joins TRBV29-1 and TRBJ1-1, with D possibly being TRBD1 (6 bases). V lost 8 bases, J lost 1 base, and 14 bases lay in between. Germline V gene lookup returns CDR1 SQVTM and CDR2 ANQGSEA. This CDR3 is built from 13 residues. The CDR3 DNA follows: TGCAGCACCCGGGGGGGGGCGAACACTGAAGCTTTCTTT. Protein: CSTRGGANTEAFF.

The genes are TRBV27 and TRBJ2-3; D ambiguous. This CDR3 is 14 amino acids long. The germline V gene has CDR1 MNHEY and CDR2 SMNVEV (reference sequence). V was cut by 8 bases and J by 0 bases, with 12 bases left in between. The DNA for the CDR3 is TGTGCCAGCCTCCCCGACTTGAGCACAGATACGCAGTATTTT. Residues: CASLPDLSTDTQYF.

The chain employs TRBV10-2 and TRBJ2-1, with TRBD2 as a possible D gene (5 bases). CDR1 and CDR2 from the germline V gene are WSHSY and SAAADI. V was pared by 4 bases and J by 9 bases, with 16 bases between. This CDR3 region has 14 residues. CDR3 amino acids: CASSVPGIMVEQFF. The CDR3 DNA is TGCGCCAGCAGTGTTCCGGGAATCATGGTTGAGCAGTTCTTC.

The J gene is TRBJ1-5, the V gene TRBV5-4; the D gene is possibly TRBD1 (6 bases). V was pared by 1 base and J by 4 bases, with 6 bases between. The CDR3 sequence is 13 residues long. Germline assignment: CDR1 SGHNT and CDR2 YYREEE (reference sequence). CDR3 nucleotides: TGTGCCAGCAGCTTGAGGGGGAATCAGCCCCAGCATTTT. This codes for CASSLRGNQPQHF.

The V call is TRBV5-1, the J call TRBJ1-1, with D possibly being TRBD1 (5 bases). Germline CDR1 is SGHRS and CDR2 is YFSETQ. Trimming took 0 bases from V and 2 from J, leaving 11 bases between them. There are 15 residues in the CDR3. CDR3 protein: CASSLDRLKNTEAFF. In DNA form, the CDR3 reads TGCGCCAGCAGCTTGGACAGGCTCAAAAACACTGAAGCTTTCTTT.

This clone was seen only a few times. The chain couples TRBV9 to TRBJ1-1, with D hard to call. V was cut by 4 bases and J by 1 base, with 11 bases left in between. This CDR3 contains 14 residues. The germline V gene encodes CDR1 SGDLS and CDR2 YYNGEE. The CDR3 nucleotides are TGTGCCAGCAGCCTCCGGGCGGGGAACACTGAAGCTTTCTTT. Encoded protein: CASSLRAGNTEAFF.

This sequence joins TRBV7-9 and TRBJ2-4, with 8 bases identical to TRBD2. Trimming cost V 0 bases and J 4 bases; bases outside gene matches: 8. The CDR3 has 17 residues. Germline CDR1 is SEHNR and CDR2 is FQNEAQ (reference sequence). The CDR3 sequence is CASSLARGTREKNIQYF. Written as DNA, the CDR3 is TGTGCCAGCAGCTTAGCGCGGGGGACTAGGGAGAAAAACATTCAGTACTTC.

The chain carries TRBV6-5 and TRBJ2-3; D remains ambiguous. Trimming pared 0 bases from V and 0 bases from J, leaving 10 bases between. The CDR3 is made up of 16 amino acids. CDR1 and CDR2 from the germline V gene are MNHEY and SVGAGI. The DNA of the CDR3 is TGTGCCAGCAGTTACTCCCACAGACCTAGCACAGATACGCAGTATTTT. Translation gives CASSYSHRPSTDTQYF.

The rearrangement links TRBV19 to TRBJ2-2, with no clear D. V was cut by 7 bases and J by 7 bases, with 4 bases left in between. The CDR3 runs to 10 residues. CDR1 LNHDA and CDR2 SQIVND come from the germline V gene (reference sequence). The CDR3 reads CASKHGELFF. DNA of the CDR3: TGTGCCAGTAAGCACGGGGAGCTGTTTTTT.

The chain employs TRBV18 and TRBJ2-2; TRBD1 agrees at 7 bases. The J segment lost 1 base and the V segment lost 11 bases, leaving 4 bases of the junction unmatched. CDR1 and CDR2 from the germline V gene are KGHSH and LQKENI. The CDR3 totals 13 residues. The CDR3 spells CASRTGNTGELFF. For the CDR3, the DNA is TGTGCCTCTCGGACAGGGAACACCGGGGAGCTGTTTTTT.

V and J are TRBV5-1 and TRBJ2-3; TRBD2 matches at 9 bases. V trimming: 1 base; J trimming: 4 bases; junction bases outside the gene matches: 7. Germline V gene lookup returns CDR1 SGHRS and CDR2 YFSETQ. The CDR3 totals 16 residues. The CDR3 sequence: CASSLRGSGGSDTQYF. CDR3 nucleotides: TGCGCCAGCAGCTTGCGGGGTAGCGGGGGTTCAGATACGCAGTATTTT.